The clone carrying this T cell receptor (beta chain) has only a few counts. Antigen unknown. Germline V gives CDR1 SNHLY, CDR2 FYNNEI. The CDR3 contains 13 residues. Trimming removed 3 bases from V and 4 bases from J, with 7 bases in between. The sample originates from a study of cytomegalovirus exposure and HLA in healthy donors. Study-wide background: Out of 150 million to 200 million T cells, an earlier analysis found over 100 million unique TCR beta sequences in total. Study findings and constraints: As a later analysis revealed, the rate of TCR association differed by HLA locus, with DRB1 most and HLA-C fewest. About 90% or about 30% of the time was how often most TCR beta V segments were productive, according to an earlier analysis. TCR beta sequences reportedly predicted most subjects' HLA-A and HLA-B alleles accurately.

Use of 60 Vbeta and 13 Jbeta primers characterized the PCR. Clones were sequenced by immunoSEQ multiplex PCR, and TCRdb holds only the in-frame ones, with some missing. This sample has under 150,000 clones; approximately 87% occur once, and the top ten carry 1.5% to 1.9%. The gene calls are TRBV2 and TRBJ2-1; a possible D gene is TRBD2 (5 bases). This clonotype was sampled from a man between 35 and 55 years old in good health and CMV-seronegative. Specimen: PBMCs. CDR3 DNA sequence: TGTGCCAGCAGTGAGGCGGGTTACAATGAGCAGTTCTTC. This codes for CASSEAGYNEQFF.